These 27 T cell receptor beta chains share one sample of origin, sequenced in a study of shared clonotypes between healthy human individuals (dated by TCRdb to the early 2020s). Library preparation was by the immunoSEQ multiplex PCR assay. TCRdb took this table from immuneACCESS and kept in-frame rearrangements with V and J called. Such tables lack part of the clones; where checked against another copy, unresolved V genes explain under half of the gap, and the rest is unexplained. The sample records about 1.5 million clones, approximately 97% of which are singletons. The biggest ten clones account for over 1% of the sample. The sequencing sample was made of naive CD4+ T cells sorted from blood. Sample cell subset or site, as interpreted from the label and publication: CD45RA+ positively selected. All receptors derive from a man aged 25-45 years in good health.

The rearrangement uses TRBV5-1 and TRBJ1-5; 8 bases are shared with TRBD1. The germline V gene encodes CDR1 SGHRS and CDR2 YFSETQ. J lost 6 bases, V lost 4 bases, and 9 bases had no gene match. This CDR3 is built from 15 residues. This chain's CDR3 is CASSPGQGRGQPQHF. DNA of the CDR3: TGCGCCAGCAGCCCCGGACAGGGCAGGGGTCAGCCCCAGCATTTT.

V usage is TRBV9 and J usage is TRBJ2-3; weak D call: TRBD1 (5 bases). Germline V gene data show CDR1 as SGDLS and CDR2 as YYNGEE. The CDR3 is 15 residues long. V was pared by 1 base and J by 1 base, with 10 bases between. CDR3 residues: CASSVMQGGTDTQYF. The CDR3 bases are TGTGCCAGCAGCGTAATGCAGGGCGGCACAGATACGCAGTATTTT.

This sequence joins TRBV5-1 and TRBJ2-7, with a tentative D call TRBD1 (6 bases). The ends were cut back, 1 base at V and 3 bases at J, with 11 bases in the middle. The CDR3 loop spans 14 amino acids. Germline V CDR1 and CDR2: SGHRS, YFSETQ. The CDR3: CASSLTGLDYEQYF. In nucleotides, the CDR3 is TGCGCCAGCAGCTTGACAGGGCTCGACTACGAGCAGTACTTC.

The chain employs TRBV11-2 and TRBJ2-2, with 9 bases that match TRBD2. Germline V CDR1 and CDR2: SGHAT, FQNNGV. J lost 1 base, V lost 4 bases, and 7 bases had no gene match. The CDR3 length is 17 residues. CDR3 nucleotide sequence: TGTGCCAGCAGCTCTCGACTAGCGGAGAGGAACACCGGGGAGCTGTTTTTT. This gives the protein CASSSRLAERNTGELFF.

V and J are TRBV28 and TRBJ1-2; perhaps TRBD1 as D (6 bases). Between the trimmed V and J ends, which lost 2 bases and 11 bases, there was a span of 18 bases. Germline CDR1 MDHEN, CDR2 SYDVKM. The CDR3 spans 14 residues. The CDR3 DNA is TGTGCCAGCAGTTTACAGGGGCAGGCTAAGGGGTACACCTTC. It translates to CASSLQGQAKGYTF.

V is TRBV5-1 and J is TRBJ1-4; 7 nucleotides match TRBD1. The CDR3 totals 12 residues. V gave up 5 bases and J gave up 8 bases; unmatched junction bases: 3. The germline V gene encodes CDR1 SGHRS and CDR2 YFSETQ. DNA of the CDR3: TGCGCCAGCAGGGCACAGGGGGAAAAACTGTTTTTT. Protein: CASRAQGEKLFF.

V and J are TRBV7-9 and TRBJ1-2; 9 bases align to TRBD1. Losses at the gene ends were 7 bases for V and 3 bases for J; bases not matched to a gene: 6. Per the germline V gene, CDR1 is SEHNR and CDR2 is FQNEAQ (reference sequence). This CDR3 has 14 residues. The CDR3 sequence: CASTGTGWDYGYTF. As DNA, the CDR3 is TGTGCCAGCACCGGGACAGGGTGGGACTATGGCTACACCTTC.

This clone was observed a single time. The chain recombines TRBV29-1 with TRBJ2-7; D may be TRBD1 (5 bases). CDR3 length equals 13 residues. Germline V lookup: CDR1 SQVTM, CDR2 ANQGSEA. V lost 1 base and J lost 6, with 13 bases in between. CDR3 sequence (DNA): TGCAGCGTTGAAGCCCCCCGGACACTCGAGCAGTACTTC. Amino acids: CSVEAPRTLEQYF.

CDR3 region: CASSLGVGTGWSDTQYF. CDR3 coding DNA: TGCGCCAGCAGCTTGGGAGTGGGGACAGGGTGGTCAGATACGCAGTATTTT. V is TRBV5-1 and J is TRBJ2-3; TRBD1 matches 9 bases. The germline V gene encodes CDR1 SGHRS and CDR2 YFSETQ. V was clipped by 0 bases and J by 4 bases; unmatched bases: 9. The CDR3 totals 17 residues.

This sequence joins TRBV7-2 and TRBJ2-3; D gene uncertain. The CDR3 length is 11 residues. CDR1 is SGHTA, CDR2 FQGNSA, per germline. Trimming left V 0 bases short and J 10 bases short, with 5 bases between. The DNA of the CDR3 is TGTGCCAGCAGCTTAGCCCAACCGCAGTATTTT. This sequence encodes CASSLAQPQYF.

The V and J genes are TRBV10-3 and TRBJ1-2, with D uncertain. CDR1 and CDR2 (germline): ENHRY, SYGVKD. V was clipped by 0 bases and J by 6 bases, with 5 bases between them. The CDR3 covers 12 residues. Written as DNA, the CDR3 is TGTGCCATCAGTGAGTCGGGGAATGGCTACACCTTC. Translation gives CAISESGNGYTF.

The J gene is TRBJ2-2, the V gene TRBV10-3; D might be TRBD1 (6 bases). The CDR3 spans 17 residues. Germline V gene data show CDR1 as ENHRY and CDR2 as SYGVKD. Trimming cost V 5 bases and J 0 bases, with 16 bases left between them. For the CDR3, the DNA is TGTGCCATCAGTAGGACCCGGACAGAGACGAACACCGGGGAGCTGTTTTTT. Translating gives CAISRTRTETNTGELFF.

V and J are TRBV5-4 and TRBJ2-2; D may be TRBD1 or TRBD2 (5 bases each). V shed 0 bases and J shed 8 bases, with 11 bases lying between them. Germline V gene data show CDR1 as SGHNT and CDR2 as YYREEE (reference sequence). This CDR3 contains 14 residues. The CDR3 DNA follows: TGTGCCAGCAGCTTGGGGGGACGAGGAGGGGAGCTGTTTTTT. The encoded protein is CASSLGGRGGELFF.

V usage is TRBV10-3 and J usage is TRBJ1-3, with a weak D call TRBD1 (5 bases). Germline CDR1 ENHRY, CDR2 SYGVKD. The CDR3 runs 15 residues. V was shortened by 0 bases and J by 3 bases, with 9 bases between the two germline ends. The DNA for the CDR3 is TGTGCCATCAGTGAGTCCGGGACGTTTGGAAACACCATATATTTT. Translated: CAISESGTFGNTIYF.

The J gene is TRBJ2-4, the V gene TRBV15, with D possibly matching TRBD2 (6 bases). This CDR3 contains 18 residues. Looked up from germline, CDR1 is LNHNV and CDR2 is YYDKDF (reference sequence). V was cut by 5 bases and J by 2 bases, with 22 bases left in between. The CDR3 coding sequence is TGTGCCACCAGCTCCCTTAGGGCCGGGACTGGGACCAAAAACATTCAGTACTTC. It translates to CATSSLRAGTGTKNIQYF.

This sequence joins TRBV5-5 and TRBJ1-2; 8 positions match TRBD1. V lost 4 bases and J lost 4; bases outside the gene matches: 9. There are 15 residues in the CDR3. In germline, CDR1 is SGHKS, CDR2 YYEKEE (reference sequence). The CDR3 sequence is CASSPRQGLGYGYTF. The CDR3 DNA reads TGTGCCAGCAGCCCAAGACAGGGGCTAGGCTATGGCTACACCTTC.

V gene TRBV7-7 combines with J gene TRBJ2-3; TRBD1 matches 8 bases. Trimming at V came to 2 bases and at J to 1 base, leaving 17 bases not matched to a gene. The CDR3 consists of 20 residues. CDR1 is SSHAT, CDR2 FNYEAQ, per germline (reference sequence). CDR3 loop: CASSLRPRGRPPVGTDTQYF. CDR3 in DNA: TGTGCCAGCAGCTTAAGGCCCAGGGGGCGTCCCCCGGTCGGCACAGATACGCAGTATTTT.

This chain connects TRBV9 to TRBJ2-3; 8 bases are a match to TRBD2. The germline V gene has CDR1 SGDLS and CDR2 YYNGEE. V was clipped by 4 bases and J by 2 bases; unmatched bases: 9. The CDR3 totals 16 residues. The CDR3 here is CASSPRLATTTDTQYF. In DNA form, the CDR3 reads TGTGCCAGCAGCCCCCGACTAGCGACCACCACAGATACGCAGTATTTT.

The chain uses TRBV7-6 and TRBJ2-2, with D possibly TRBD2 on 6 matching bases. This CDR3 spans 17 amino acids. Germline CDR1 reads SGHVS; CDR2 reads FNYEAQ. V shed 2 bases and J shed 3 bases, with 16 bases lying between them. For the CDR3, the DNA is TGTGCCAGCAGCTTATTTGGGGATAGCGGTTACACCGGGGAGCTGTTTTTT. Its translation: CASSLFGDSGYTGELFF.

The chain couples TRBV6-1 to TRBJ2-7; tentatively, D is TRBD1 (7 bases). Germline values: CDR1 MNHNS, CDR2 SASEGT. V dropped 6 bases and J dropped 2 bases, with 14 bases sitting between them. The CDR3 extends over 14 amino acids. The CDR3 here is CASSAGQSTYEQYF. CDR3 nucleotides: TGTGCCAGCAGCGCGGGACAGTCAACCTACGAGCAGTACTTC.

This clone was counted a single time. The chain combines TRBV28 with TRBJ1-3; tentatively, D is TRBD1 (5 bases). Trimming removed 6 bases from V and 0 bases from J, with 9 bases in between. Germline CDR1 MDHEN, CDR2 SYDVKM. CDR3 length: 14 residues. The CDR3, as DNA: TGTGCCAGCAGCCGAACAGGCTCTGGAAACACCATATATTTT. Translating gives CASSRTGSGNTIYF.

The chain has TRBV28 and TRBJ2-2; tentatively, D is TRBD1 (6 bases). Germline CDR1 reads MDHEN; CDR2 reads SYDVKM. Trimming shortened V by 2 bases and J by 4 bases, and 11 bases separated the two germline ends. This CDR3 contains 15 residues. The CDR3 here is CASSLGGIRTGELFF. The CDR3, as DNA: TGTGCCAGCAGTTTAGGGGGCATACGCACCGGGGAGCTGTTTTTT.

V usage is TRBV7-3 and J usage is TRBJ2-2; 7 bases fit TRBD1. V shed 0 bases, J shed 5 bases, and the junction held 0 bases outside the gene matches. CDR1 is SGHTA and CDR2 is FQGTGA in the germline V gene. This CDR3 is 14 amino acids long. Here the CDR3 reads CASSLTTGTGELFF. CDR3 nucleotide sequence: TGTGCCAGCAGCTTAACGACAGGGACCGGGGAGCTGTTTTTT.

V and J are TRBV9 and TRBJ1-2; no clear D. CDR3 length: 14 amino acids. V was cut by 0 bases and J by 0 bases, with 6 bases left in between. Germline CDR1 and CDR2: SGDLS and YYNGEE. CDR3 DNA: TGTGCCAGCAGCGTAGGACTAGCTAACTATGGCTACACCTTC. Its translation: CASSVGLANYGYTF.

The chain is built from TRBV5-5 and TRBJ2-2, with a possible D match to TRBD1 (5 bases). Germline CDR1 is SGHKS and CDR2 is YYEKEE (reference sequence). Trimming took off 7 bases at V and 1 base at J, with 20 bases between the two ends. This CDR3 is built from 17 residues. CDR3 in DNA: TGTGCCAGCTTCCCCCATCTAGACAGCAGGAACACCGGGGAGCTGTTTTTT. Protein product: CASFPHLDSRNTGELFF.

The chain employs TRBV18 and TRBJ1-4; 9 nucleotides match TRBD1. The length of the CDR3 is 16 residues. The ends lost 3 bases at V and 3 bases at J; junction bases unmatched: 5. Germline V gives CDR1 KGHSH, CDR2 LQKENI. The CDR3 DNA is TGTGCCAGCTCACCCCGGGGACAGGGCTCTAATGAAAAACTGTTTTTT. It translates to CASSPRGQGSNEKLFF.

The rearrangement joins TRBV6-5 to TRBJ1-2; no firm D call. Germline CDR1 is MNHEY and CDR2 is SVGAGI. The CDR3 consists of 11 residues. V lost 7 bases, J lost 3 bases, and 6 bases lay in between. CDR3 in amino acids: CASTPYYGYTF. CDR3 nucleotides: TGTGCCAGCACGCCGTACTATGGCTACACCTTC.